This T cell receptor beta chain was observed in a study of blood T cell repertoires in COVID-19. Study summary: COVID-19 samples collected from the United States, Italy and Spain covered acute and convalescent phases.

Trimming took off 2 bases at V and 10 bases at J, with 15 bases between the two ends. The CDR3 has 14 residues. Germline CDR1 reads LGHDT; CDR2 reads YNNKEL (reference sequence). Seattle's cohort entered during active infection and was followed longitudinally. As originally analysed: Cell counts per sample came from amplifying reference gene primers. The data were produced by immunoSEQ multiplex PCR, yet TCRdb's version contains in-frame clones alone and is incomplete. The V and J calls and the clone size are those of that table, but D and trimming were determined from the DNA. This repertoire shows hundreds of thousands of clones, 80% to 90% found once; its top ten account for approximately 0.9%.

The sequenced sample was peripheral blood. The clonotype was recovered from a man aged 18 to 30 with COVID-19, enrolled during active disease. V and J are TRBV3-1 (or the pseudogene TRBV3-2) and TRBJ2-1; possibly TRBD1 for D (6 bases). The DNA of the CDR3 is TGTGCCAGCAGCCAATCAACAGGGTCTTGGGAGCAGTTCTTC. It codes for CASSQSTGSWEQFF.